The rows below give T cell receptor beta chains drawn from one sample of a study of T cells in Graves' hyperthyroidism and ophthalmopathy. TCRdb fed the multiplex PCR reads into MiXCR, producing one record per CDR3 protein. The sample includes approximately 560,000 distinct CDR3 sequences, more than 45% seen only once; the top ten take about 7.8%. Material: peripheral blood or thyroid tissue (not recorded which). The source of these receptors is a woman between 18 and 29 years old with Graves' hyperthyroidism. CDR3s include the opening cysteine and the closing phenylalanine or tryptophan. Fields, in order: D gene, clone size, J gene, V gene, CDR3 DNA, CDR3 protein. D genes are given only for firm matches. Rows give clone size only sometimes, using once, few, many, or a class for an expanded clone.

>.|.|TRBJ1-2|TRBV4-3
TGCGCCAGCAGCCAAGAAGGCAGGAGGTATGGCTACACCTTC
CASSQEGRRYGYTF
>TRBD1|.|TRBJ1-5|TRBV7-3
TGTGCCAGCAAACTTATCGGACAGGGAAAGAATCAGCCCCAGCATTTT
CASKLIGQGKNQPQHF
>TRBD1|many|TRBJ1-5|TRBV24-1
TGTGCCACCAGTGATGCCGGGACAGGGAGGAATCAGCCCCAGCATTTT
CATSDAGTGRNQPQHF
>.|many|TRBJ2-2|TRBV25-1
TGTGCCAGCAGTGAATACGGCGGGGAGCTGTTTTTT
CASSEYGGELFF
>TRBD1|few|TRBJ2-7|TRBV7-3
TGCGCCAGCACCTCGGACAGGGGTTCGTACGAGCAGTACTTC
CASTSDRGSYEQYF
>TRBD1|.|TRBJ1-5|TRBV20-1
TGCAGTGCGAGACAGGGATCGGGCAATCAGCCCCAGCATTTT
CSARQGSGNQPQHF
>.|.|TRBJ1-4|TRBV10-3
TGTGCCATTTCCGCGGGCCCCAAGGAAAAACTGTTTTTT
CAISAGPKEKLFF
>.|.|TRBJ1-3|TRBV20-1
TGCAGTGCTAGAAGTCTTTCGACTGGAAACACCATATATTTT
CSARSLSTGNTIYF
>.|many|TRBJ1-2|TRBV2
TGTGCCAGCAGTGTTCTCGACCTCTATGGCTACACCTTC
CASSVLDLYGYTF
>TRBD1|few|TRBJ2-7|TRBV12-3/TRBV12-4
TGTGCCAGCAGTTACCTCCGGGACAGGAGCTACGAGCAGTACTTC
CASSYLRDRSYEQYF
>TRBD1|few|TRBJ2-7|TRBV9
TGTGCCAGCAGCGAAGGGGCAGGGGGTTGGTACGAGCAGTACTTC
CASSEGAGGWYEQYF
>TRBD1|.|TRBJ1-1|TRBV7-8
TGTGTCAGCAGCTTGGGACAGGGAAAGGCTGAAGCTTTCTTT
CVSSLGQGKAEAFF
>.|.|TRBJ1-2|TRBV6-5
TGTGCCAGCAGTCCCCGACAAGGCAACTATGGCTACACCTTC
CASSPRQGNYGYTF
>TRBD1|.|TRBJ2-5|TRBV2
TGTGCCAGCAGTGAGTGGGACAGGGGTAGTGAGACCCAGTACTTC
CASSEWDRGSETQYF
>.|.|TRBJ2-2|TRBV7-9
TGTGCCAGCAGCCCCAGTCCGTGGGAGCTGTTTTTT
CASSPSPWELFF
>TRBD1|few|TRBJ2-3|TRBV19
TGTGCCAGTAGCCTGGGACAGGGGACAGATACGCAGTATTTT
CASSLGQGTDTQYF
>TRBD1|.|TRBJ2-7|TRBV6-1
TGTGCCAGCAGAACGACAGGGGACAACTCCTACGAGCAGTACTTC
CASRTTGDNSYEQYF
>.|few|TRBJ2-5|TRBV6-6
TGTGCCAGCAGTTACGCCTACGGGGCCGGTGTGGAAGAGACCCAGTACTTC
CASSYAYGAGVEETQYF
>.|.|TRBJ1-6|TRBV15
TGTGCCACCAGCAGTTCTGGGACGTCGGTATCCCTCCACTTT
CATSSSGTSVSLHF
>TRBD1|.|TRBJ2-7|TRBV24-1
TGTGCCACCAGTGATTTGCCCGGGACAGGGGCCCACGAGCAGTACTTC
CATSDLPGTGAHEQYF
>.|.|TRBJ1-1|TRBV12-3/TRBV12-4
TGTGCCAGCAGTTACTCACAGACGTCTGAAGCTTTCTTT
CASSYSQTSEAFF